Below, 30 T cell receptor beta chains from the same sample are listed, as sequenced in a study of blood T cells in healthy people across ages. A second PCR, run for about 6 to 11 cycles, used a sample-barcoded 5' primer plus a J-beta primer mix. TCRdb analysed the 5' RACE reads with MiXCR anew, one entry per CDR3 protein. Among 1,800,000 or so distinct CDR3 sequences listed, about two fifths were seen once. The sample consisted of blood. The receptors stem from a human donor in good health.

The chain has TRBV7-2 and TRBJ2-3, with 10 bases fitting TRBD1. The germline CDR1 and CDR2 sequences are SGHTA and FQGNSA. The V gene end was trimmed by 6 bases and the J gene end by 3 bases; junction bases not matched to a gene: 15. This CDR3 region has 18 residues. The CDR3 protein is CASRQTGGKLIKTDTQYF. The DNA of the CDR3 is TGTGCCAGCAGACAGACAGGGGGCAAGTTGATTAAAACAGATACGCAGTATTTT.

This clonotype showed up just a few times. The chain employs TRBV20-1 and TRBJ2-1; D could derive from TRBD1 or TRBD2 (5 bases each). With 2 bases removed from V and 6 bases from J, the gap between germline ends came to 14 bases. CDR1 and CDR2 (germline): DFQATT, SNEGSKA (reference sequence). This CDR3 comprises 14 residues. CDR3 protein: CSARRGESVNEQFF. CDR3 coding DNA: TGCAGTGCTAGACGAGGGGAATCGGTCAATGAGCAGTTCTTC.

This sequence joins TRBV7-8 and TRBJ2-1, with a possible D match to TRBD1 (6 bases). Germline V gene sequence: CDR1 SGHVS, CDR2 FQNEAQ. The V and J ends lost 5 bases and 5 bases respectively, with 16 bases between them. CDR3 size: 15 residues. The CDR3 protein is CASSPTDRQDNEQFF. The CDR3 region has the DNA TGTGCCAGCAGCCCCACGGACAGACAAGACAATGAGCAGTTCTTC. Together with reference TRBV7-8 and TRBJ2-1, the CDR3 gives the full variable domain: GAGVSQSPRYKVAKRGQDVALRCDPISGHVSLFWYQQALGQGPEFLTYFQNEAQLDKSGLPSDRFFAERPEGSVSTLKIQRTQQEDSAVYLCASSPTDRQDNEQFFGPGTRLTVL.

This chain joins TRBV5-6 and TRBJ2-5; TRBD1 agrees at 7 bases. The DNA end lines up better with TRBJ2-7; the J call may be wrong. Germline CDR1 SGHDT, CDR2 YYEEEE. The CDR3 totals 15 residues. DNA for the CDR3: TGTGCCAGCAGTGGACAGGACTTATTTTCACACGAGCAGTACTTC. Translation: CASSGQDLFSHEQYF.

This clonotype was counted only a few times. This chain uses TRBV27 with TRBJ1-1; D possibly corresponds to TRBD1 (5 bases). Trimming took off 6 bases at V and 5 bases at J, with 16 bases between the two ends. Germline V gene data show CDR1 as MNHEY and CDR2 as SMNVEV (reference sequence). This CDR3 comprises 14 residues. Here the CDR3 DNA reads TGTGCCAGCAGCTCGGGGGGATGGAGTACTGAAGCTTTCTTT. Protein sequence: CASSSGGWSTEAFF.

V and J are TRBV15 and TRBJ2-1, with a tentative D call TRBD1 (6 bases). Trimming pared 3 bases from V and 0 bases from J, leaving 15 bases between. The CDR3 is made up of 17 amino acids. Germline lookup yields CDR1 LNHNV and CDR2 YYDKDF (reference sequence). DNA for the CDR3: TGTGCCACCAGCAGGTCAGTGGGGGCAAGCTCCTACAATGAGCAGTTCTTC. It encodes CATSRSVGASSYNEQFF.

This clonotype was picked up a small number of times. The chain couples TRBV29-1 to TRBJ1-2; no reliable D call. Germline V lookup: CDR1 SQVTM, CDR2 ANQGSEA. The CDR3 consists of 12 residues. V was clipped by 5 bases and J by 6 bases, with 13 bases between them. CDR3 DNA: TGCAGCGTTCGCAGCGTTCTGGATGGCTACACCTTC. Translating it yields CSVRSVLDGYTF.

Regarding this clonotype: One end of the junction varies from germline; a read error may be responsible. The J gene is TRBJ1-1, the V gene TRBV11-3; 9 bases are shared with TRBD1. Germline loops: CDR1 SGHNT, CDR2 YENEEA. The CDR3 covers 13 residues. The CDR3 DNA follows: TGTGCCAGTAGCTTGACAGGGGGTCTTGAAGCTTTCTTT. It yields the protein CASSLTGGLEAFF.

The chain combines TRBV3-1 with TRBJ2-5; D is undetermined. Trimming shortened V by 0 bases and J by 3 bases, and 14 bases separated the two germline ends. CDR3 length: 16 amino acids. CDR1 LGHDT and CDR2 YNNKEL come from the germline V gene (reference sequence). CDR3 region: CASSQEFGQIEETQYF. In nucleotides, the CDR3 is TGTGCCAGCAGCCAAGAATTTGGGCAGATAGAAGAGACCCAGTACTTC.

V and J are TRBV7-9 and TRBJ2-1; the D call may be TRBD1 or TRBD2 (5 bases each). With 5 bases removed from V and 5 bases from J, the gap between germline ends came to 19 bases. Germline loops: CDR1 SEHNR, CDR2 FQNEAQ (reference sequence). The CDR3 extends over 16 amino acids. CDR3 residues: CASSLRPGTENNEQFF. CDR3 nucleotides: TGTGCCAGCAGCCTAAGGCCGGGGACCGAGAACAATGAGCAGTTCTTC.

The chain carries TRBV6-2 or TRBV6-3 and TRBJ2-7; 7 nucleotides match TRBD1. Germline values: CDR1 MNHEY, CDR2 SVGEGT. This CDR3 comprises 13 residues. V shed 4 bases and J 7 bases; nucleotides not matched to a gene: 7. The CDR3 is CASSSLTGSEQYF. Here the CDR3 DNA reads TGTGCCAGCAGTTCCCTGACAGGGAGTGAGCAGTACTTC.

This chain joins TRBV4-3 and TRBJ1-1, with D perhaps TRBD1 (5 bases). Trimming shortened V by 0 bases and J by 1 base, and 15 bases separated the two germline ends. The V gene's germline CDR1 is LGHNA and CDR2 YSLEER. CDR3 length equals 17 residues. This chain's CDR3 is CASSQDLASGGNTEAFF. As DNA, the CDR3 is TGCGCCAGCAGCCAAGATCTCGCATCCGGGGGGAACACTGAAGCTTTCTTT.

CDR3 in DNA: TGTGCCAGCAGTTTAGCTAGGACAGACTTTAACTATGAGCAGTTCTTC. This encodes CASSLARTDFNYEQFF. The rearrangement joins TRBV12-3 or TRBV12-4 to TRBJ2-1, with TRBD1 as a possible D gene (6 bases). This CDR3 has 16 residues. V was trimmed by 0 bases and J by 8 bases, leaving 17 bases between them.

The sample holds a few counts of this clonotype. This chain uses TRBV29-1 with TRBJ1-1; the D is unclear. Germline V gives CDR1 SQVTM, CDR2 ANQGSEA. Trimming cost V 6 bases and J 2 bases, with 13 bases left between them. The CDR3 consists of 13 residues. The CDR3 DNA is TGCAGCGTCGCGGGCCCACAAAACACTGAAGCTTTCTTT. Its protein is CSVAGPQNTEAFF. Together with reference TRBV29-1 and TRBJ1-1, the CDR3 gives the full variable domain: SAVISQKPSRDICQRGTSLTIQCQVDSQVTMMFWYRQQPGQSLTLIATANQGSEATYESGFVIDKFPISRPNLTFSTLTVSNMSPEDSSIYLCSVAGPQNTEAFFGQGTRLTVV.

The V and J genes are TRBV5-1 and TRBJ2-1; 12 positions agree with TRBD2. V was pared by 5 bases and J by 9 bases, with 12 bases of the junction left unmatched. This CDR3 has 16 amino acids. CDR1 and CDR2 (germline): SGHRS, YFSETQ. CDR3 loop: CASRYLAGGPPGEQFF. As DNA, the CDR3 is TGCGCCAGCAGATACCTAGCGGGGGGGCCCCCGGGTGAGCAGTTCTTC.

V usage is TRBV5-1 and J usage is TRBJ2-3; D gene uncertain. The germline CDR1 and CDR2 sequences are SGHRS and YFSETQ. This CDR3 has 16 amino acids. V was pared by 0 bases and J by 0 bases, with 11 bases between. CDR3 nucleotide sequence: TGCGCCAGCAGCTTGGCCGGGCAGTTTAGCACAGATACGCAGTATTTT. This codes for CASSLAGQFSTDTQYF.

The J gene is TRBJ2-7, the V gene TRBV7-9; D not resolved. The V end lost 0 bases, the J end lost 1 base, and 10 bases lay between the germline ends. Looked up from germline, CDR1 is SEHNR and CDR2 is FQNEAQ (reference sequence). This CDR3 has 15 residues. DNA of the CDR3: TGTGCCAGCAGCTTAGCTCGCGGCAATTCCTACGAGCAGTACTTC. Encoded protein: CASSLARGNSYEQYF.

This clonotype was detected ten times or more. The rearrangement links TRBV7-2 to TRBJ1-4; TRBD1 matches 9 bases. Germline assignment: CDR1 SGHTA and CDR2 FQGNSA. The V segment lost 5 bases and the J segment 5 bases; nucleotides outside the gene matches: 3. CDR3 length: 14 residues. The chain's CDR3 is CASSKTGGNEKLFF. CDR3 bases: TGTGCCAGCAGCAAGACAGGGGGGAATGAAAAACTGTTTTTT.

The CDR3 loop is CATGAGAIHEQYF. The DNA of the CDR3 is TGTGCCACGGGGGCAGGGGCTATCCACGAGCAGTACTTC. The chain uses TRBV15 and TRBJ2-7; D perhaps matches TRBD1 (6 bases). CDR1 is LNHNV and CDR2 is YYDKDF in the germline V gene (reference sequence). CDR3 length: 13 residues. V shed 9 bases and J shed 5 bases, with 17 bases lying between them.

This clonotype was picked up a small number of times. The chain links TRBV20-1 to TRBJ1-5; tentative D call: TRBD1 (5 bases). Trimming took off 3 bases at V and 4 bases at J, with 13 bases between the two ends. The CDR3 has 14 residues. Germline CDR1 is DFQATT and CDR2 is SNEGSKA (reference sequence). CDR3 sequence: CSASSGPINQPQHF. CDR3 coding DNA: TGCAGTGCTAGCTCGGGACCGATAAATCAGCCCCAGCATTTT.

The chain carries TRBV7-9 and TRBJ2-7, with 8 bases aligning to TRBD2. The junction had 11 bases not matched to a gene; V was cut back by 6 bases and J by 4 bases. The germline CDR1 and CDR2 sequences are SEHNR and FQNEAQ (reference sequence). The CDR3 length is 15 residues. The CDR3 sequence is CASRKERGGGYEQYF. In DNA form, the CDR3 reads TGTGCCAGCAGAAAAGAACGGGGGGGCGGATACGAGCAGTACTTC.

The CDR3 DNA reads TGCAGTGCTAGTGGGTGGGACCAGCCCCAGCATTTT. Translating gives CSASGWDQPQHF. This sequence joins TRBV20-1 and TRBJ1-5; D perhaps matches TRBD1 (5 bases). The V gene's germline CDR1 is DFQATT and CDR2 SNEGSKA (reference sequence). This CDR3 has 12 residues. The V gene lost 3 bases and the J gene lost 7 bases, with 10 bases spanning the gap.

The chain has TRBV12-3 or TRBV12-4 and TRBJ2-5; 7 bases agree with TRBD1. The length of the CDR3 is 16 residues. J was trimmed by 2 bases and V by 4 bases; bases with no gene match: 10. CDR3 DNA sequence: TGTGCCAGCAGTTCTAGTGGACAGGTTAAACAAGAGACCCAGTACTTC. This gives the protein CASSSSGQVKQETQYF.

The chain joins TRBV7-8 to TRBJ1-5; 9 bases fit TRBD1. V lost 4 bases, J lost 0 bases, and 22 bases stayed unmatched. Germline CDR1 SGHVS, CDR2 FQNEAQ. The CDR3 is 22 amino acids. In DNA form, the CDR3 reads TGTGCCAGCAGCTCCTCCCACGACCGGGACAGGGTTTGGGATTATAGCAATCAGCCCCAGCATTTT. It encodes CASSSSHDRDRVWDYSNQPQHF.

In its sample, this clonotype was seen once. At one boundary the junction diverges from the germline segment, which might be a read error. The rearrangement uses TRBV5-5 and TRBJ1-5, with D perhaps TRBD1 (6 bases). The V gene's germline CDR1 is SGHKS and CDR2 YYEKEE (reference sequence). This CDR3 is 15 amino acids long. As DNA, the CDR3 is TGTGCCTGCAGCCGGACAGCTCTTAGCAATCAGCCCCAGCATTTT. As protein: CACSRTALSNQPQHF.

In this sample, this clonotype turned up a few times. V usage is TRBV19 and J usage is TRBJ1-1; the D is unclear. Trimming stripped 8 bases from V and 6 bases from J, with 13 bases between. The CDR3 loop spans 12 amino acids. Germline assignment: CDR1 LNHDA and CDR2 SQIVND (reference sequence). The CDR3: CASSRTIAEAFF. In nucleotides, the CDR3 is TGTGCCAGTTCAAGAACAATAGCTGAAGCTTTCTTT.

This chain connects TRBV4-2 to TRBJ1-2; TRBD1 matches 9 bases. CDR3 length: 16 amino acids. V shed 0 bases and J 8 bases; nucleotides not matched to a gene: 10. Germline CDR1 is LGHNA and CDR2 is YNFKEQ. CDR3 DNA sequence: TGTGCCAGCAGCCAAGATGGAGGTGGGACAGGGTACGGCTACACCTTC. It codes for CASSQDGGGTGYGYTF.

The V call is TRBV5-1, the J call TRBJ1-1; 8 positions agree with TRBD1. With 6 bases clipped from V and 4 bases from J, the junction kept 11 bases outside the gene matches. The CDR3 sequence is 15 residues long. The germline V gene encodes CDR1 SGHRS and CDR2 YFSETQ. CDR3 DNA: TGCGCCAGCATAGGACAGGGCTTTCGGGGCACTGAAGCTTTCTTT. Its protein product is CASIGQGFRGTEAFF. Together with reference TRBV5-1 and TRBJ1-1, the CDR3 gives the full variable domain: KAGVTQTPRYLIKTRGQQVTLSCSPISGHRSVSWYQQTPGQGLQFLFEYFSETQRNKGNFPGRFSGRQFSNSRSEMNVSTLELGDSALYLCASIGQGFRGTEAFFGQGTRLTVV.

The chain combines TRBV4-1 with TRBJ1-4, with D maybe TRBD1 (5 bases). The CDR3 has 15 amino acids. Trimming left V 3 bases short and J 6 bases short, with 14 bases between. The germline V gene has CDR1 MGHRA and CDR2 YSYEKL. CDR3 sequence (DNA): TGCGCCAGCAGCCAGCAGGGATTCGGAGATGAAAAACTGTTTTTT. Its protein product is CASSQQGFGDEKLFF.

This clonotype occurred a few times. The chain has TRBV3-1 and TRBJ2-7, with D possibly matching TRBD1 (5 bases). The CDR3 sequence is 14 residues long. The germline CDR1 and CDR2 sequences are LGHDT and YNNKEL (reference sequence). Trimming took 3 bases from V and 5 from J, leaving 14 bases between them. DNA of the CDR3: TGTGCCAGCAGCCACCAGGGTCTTGACCACGAGCAGTACTTC. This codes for CASSHQGLDHEQYF.